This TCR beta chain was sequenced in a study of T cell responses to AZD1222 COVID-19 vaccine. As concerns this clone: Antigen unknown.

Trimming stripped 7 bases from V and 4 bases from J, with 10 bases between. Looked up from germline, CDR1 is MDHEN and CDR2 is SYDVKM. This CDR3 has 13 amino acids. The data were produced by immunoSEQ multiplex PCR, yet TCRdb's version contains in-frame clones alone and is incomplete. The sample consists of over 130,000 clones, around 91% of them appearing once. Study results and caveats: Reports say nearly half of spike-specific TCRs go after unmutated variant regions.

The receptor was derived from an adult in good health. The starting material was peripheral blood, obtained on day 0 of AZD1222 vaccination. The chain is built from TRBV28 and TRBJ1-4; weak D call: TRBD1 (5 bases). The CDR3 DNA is TGTGCCAGCACCCCAGGGTATAATGAAAAACTGTTTTTT. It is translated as CASTPGYNEKLFF.